What follows are 18 T cell receptor beta chains derived from one specimen sequenced in a study of cytomegalovirus exposure and HLA in healthy donors (dated by TCRdb to the late 2010s). Library generation was performed with the immunoSEQ multiplex PCR assay. For the multiplex PCR, a mixture combining 60 forward primers for TCR Vbeta segments and 13 reverse primers for TCR Jbeta segments was used. As stored in TCRdb, this immuneACCESS dataset retains in-frame rearrangements with V and J assigned. A fraction of the clones does not appear; measured against another copy, unresolved V genes explain less than half of the discrepancy, and the remainder lacks a known reason. Counted in this sample were about 130,000 clones; about 81% of them appeared once. Of the sample, over 6% is held by the ten largest clones. Sequenced sample: PBMCs. These receptors were obtained from a man aged 25-40 years in good health and CMV-seronegative.

The chain is built from TRBV21-1 and TRBJ2-7; TRBD1, the table's D call, lacks a check against the DNA. TRBV21-1 is a pseudogene segment. The CDR3 length is 20 residues. As DNA, the CDR3 is TGTGCCAGCAGCAATTGCCAGGGAATCAGGGGGCTCAGGACGGTCTACGAGCAGTACTTC. This codes for CASSNCQGIRGLRTVYEQYF.

J is TRBJ2-7 and V is TRBV19; 7 positions match TRBD1. The CDR3 consists of 14 residues. V was clipped by 5 bases and J by 4 bases; unmatched bases: 8. Looked up from germline, CDR1 is LNHDA and CDR2 is SQIVND (reference sequence). The DNA of the CDR3 is TGTGCCAGTAGTTACAGGGGAGCTTATTACGAGCAGTACTTC. It translates to CASSYRGAYYEQYF.

The chain joins TRBV2 to TRBJ2-7; TRBD1 aligns across 7 bases. CDR3 size: 14 residues. J lost 0 bases, V lost 5 bases, and 4 bases had no gene match. Germline loops: CDR1 SNHLY, CDR2 FYNNEI. CDR3 in DNA: TGTGCCAGCAGTTCGACAGGGAACTCCTACGAGCAGTACTTC. It yields the protein CASSSTGNSYEQYF. The variable domain in full, completed from reference TRBV2 and TRBJ2-7, reads EPEVTQTPSHQVTQMGQEVILRCVPISNHLYFYWYRQILGQKVEFLVSFYNNEISEKSEIFDDQFSVERPDGSNFTLKIRSTKLEDSAMYFCASSSTGNSYEQYFGPGTRLTVT.

In its sample, this clone was seen a few times. The chain recombines TRBV11-2 with TRBJ2-3, with 9 bases identical to TRBD2. Unmatched junction bases numbered 7, after V lost 5 bases and J lost 4 bases. Germline assignment: CDR1 SGHAT and CDR2 FQNNGV. The CDR3 covers 15 residues. The CDR3 DNA is TGTGCCAGCAGCCGTAGCGGGGGCGCCTCAGATACGCAGTATTTT. This gives the protein CASSRSGGASDTQYF.

The chain uses TRBV11-1 and TRBJ2-7; a weak D match, TRBD1 (6 bases). CDR1 SGHAT and CDR2 FQDESV come from the germline V gene (reference sequence). This CDR3 is 15 amino acids long. Trimming pared 5 bases from V and 5 bases from J, leaving 19 bases between. The CDR3 DNA reads as TGTGCCAGCAGCCCTCACTCCTCACAGGGAAACGAGCAGTACTTC. This sequence encodes CASSPHSSQGNEQYF.

The rearrangement joins TRBV28 to TRBJ1-4, with D perhaps matching TRBD1 (5 bases). The CDR3 contains 16 residues. Germline V lookup: CDR1 MDHEN, CDR2 SYDVKM. V was clipped by 4 bases and J by 2 bases, with 14 bases between them. CDR3 nucleotides: TGTGCCAGCAGTTCGGGCAGGGACTGGACTAATGAAAAACTGTTTTTT. It encodes CASSSGRDWTNEKLFF.

This clone was seen more than once but under ten times. The chain employs TRBV9 and TRBJ1-1, with a weak D call TRBD1 (5 bases). Germline V gene sequence: CDR1 SGDLS, CDR2 YYNGEE. The CDR3 runs to 14 residues. V was trimmed by 5 bases and J by 0 bases, leaving 11 bases between them. The CDR3 DNA reads as TGTGCCAGCAGTGCACAGGTGATGAACACTGAAGCTTTCTTT. This gives the protein CASSAQVMNTEAFF.

V and J are TRBV7-6 and TRBJ1-1, with 8 bases identical to TRBD1. Germline values: CDR1 SGHVS, CDR2 FNYEAQ. This CDR3 comprises 17 residues. The ends lost 2 bases at V and 1 base at J; junction bases unmatched: 9. The CDR3 loop reads CASSLMDRVTSNTEAFF. CDR3 DNA sequence: TGTGCCAGCAGCTTAATGGACAGGGTCACCTCGAACACTGAAGCTTTCTTT.

The rearrangement joins TRBV9 to TRBJ2-3; D remains ambiguous. Per germline, CDR1 SGDLS and CDR2 YYNGEE. The V end lost 4 bases, the J end lost 6 bases, and 15 bases lay between the germline ends. The CDR3 is made up of 14 amino acids. The DNA of the CDR3 is TGTGCCAGCAGCCCCCCCCGTCCGTTGGATACGCAGTATTTT. This sequence encodes CASSPPRPLDTQYF.

The chain joins TRBV7-8 to TRBJ1-5; 10 bases are shared with TRBD1. CDR1 is SGHVS and CDR2 is FQNEAQ in the germline V gene. V trimming: 5 bases; J trimming: 3 bases; junction bases outside the gene matches: 13. CDR3 length equals 18 residues. The CDR3 here is CASSPGEGQGSNNQPQHF. DNA of the CDR3: TGTGCCAGCAGCCCCGGCGAGGGACAGGGGTCTAACAATCAGCCCCAGCATTTT.

V gene TRBV28 combines with J gene TRBJ2-5, with TRBD2 as a possible D gene (6 bases). Germline CDR1 and CDR2: MDHEN and SYDVKM. The ends were cut back, 6 bases at V and 5 bases at J, with 22 bases in the middle. The CDR3 has 16 amino acids. The CDR3 sequence: CASSPPDPGRRETQYF. CDR3 sequence (DNA): TGTGCCAGCAGCCCGCCCGACCCAGGGAGGCGGGAGACCCAGTACTTC.

On this clone: This specimen includes other DNA sequences encoding the same CDR3. The V gene is TRBV5-1, the J gene TRBJ2-7; D remains unclear. The CDR3 runs to 13 residues. The V gene lost 0 bases and the J gene lost 0 bases, with 4 bases spanning the gap. The germline CDR1 and CDR2 sequences are SGHRS and YFSETQ. DNA of the CDR3: TGCGCCAGCAGCTTGGACGGCTCCTACGAGCAGTACTTC. It encodes CASSLDGSYEQYF.

This chain uses TRBV27 with TRBJ1-1, with a weak D call TRBD1 (6 bases). The CDR3 contains 13 residues. Germline values: CDR1 MNHEY, CDR2 SMNVEV (reference sequence). V was pared by 2 bases and J by 11 bases, with 15 bases between. CDR3 region: CASSLGWGGAAFF. Written as DNA, the CDR3 is TGTGCCAGCAGTTTAGGGTGGGGGGGGGCGGCTTTCTTT.

The V call is TRBV4-2, the J call TRBJ2-7; D might be TRBD2 (5 bases). The CDR3 loop spans 15 amino acids. In germline, CDR1 is LGHNA, CDR2 YNFKEQ. Deletions cut 0 bases from V and 3 bases from J, with 12 bases between. This CDR3 is CASSQDSGNNYEQYF. CDR3 coding DNA: TGTGCCAGCAGCCAAGATTCGGGGAACAACTACGAGCAGTACTTC.

The genes are TRBV29-1 and TRBJ1-1; D is unresolved. The CDR3 loop spans 14 amino acids. V lost 4 bases and J lost 5, with 17 bases in between. Germline CDR1 SQVTM, CDR2 ANQGSEA. The CDR3 DNA is TGCAGCGTTGCCCTCAAAAAGGGAGGGACTGAAGCTTTCTTT. Amino acids: CSVALKKGGTEAFF.

This clone is termed medium-sized. This chain uses TRBV15 with TRBJ1-2; D unresolved. This CDR3 has 12 residues. Per germline, CDR1 LNHNV and CDR2 YYDKDF (reference sequence). Trimming removed 0 bases at V and 5 bases at J, with 4 bases between. Here the CDR3 reads CATSRDTYGYTF. DNA of the CDR3: TGTGCCACCAGCAGAGACACTTATGGCTACACCTTC.

The gene calls are TRBV5-4 and TRBJ1-1; D is uncertain. This CDR3 spans 15 amino acids. V was cut by 1 base and J by 1 base, with 11 bases left in between. Germline values: CDR1 SGHNT, CDR2 YYREEE (reference sequence). This chain's CDR3 is CASSLIARKNTEAFF. CDR3 nucleotide sequence: TGTGCCAGCAGCTTGATAGCCCGGAAGAACACTGAAGCTTTCTTT.

The V and J genes are TRBV29-1 and TRBJ2-7; D is undetermined. Trimming took off 0 bases at V and 6 bases at J, with 12 bases between the two ends. The CDR3 has 13 amino acids. Germline V gene lookup returns CDR1 SQVTM and CDR2 ANQGSEA. CDR3 sequence: CSVEESPSGEQYF. The DNA of the CDR3 is TGCAGCGTTGAAGAGAGCCCCTCGGGCGAGCAGTACTTC.